The sequence of this T cell receptor (beta chain) was determined in a study of CD8+CD57+ T cells in acquired aplastic anemia. Study as a whole: Average DNA yield from sorted CD4+ and CD8+ cells was about 3 ug. Healthy donors yielded around 10 million CD4+ cell reads on average.

This clonotype has a count of ten or more. Genomic DNA was employed as the template in profiling TCR beta VDJ and CDR3. TCRdb processed the reads anew with MiXCR; each CDR3 protein has one entry. The sample contains under 250,000 distinct CDR3 sequences, around 32% of which appear only once. V lost 3 bases and J lost 5, with 10 bases in between. This CDR3 is built from 13 residues. Per the germline V gene, CDR1 is SGHTA and CDR2 is FQGTGA. The TCR comes from a human donor in good health, serving as a control. Material: sorted CD4+, CD8+, or CD8+CD57+ T cells (not recorded which) from PBMCs. The V call is TRBV7-3, the J call TRBJ2-5; unclear D gene. Written as DNA, the CDR3 is TGTGCCAGCAGCTTTAATGTAGGCGAGACCCAGTACTTC. Its translation: CASSFNVGETQYF.